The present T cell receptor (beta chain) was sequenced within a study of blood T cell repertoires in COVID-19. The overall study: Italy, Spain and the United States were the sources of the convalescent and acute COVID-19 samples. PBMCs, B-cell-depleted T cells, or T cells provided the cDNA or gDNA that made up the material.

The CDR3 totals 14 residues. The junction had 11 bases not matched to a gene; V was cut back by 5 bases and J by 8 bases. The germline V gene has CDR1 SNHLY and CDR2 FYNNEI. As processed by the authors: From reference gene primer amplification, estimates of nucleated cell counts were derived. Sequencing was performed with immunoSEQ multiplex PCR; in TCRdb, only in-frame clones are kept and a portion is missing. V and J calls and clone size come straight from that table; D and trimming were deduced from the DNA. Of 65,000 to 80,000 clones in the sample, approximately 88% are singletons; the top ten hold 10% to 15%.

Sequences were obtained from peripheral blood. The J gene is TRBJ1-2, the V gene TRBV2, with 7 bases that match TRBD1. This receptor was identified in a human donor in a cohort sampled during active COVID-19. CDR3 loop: CASSSGQSYGGYTF. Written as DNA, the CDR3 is TGTGCCAGCAGTTCGGGACAGAGCTATGGGGGCTACACCTTC.